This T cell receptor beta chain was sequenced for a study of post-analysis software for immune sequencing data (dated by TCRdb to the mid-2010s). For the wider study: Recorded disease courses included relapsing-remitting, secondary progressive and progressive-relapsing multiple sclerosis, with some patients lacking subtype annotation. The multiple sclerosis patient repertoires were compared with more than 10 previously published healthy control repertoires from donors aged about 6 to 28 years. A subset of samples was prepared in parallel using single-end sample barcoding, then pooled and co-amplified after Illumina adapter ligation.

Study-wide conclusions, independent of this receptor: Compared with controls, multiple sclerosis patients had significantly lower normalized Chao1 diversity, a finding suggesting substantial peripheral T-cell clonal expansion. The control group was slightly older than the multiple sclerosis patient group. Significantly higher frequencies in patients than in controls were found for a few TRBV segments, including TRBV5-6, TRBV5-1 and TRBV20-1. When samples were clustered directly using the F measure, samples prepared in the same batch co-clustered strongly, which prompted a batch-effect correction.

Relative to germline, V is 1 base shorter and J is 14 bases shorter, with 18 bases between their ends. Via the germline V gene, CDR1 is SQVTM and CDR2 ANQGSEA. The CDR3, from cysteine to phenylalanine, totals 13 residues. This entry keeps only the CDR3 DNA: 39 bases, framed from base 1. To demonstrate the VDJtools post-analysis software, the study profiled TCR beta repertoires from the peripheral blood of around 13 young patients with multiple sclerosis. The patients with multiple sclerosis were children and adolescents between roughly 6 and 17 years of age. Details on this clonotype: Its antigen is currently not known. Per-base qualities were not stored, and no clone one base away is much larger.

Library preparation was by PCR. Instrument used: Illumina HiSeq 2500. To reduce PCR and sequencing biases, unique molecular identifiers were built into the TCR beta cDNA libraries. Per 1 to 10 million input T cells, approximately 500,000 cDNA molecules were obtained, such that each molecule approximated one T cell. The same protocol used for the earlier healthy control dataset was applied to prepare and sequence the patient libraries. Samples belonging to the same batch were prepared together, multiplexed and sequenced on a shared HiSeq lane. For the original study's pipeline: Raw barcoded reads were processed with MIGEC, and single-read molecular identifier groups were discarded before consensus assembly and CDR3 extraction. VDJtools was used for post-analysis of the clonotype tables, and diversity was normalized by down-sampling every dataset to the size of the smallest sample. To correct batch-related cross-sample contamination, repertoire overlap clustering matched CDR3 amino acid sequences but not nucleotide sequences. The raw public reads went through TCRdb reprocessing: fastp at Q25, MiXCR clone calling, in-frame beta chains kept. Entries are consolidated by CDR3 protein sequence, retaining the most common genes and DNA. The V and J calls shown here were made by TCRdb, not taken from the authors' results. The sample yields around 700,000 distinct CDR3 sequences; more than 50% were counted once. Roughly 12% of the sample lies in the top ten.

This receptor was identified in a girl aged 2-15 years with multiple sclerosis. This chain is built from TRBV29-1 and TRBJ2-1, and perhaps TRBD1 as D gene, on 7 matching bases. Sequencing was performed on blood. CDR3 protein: CSVEVPGGFWEFF. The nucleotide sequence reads TGCAGCGTTGAAGTACCAGGGGGGTTTTGGGAGTTCTTC.